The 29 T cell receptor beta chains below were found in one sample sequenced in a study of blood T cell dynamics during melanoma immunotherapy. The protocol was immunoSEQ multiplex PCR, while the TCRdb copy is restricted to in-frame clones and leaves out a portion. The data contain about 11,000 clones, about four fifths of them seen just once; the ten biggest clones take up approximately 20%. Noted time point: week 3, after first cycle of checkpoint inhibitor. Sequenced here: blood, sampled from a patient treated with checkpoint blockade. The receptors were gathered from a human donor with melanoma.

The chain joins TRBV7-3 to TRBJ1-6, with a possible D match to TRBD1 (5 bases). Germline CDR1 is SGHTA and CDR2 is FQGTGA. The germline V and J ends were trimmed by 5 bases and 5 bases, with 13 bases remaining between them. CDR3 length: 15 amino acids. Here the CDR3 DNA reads TGTGCCAGCAGCCTGTGGGGGTCCAATAATTCACCCCTCCACTTT. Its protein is CASSLWGSNNSPLHF.

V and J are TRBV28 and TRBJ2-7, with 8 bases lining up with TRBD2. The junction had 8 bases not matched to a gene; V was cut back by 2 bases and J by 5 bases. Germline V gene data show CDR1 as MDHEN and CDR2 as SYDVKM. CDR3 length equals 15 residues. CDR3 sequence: CASSLTGGGYHEQYF. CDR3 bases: TGTGCCAGCAGTTTAACGGGCGGGGGGTACCACGAGCAGTACTTC.

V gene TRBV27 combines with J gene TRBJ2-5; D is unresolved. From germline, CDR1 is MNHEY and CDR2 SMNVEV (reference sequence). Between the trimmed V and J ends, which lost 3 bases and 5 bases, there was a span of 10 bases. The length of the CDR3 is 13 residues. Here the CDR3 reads CASSFEVGETQYF. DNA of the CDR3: TGTGCCAGCAGTTTCGAGGTCGGGGAGACCCAGTACTTC.

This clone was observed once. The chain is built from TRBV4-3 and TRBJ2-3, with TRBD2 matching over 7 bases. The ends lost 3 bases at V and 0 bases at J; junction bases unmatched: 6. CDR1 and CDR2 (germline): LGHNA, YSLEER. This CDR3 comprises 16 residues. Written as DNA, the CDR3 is TGCGCCAGCAGCCAGAATAGCGGGTCCAGCACAGATACGCAGTATTTT. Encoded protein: CASSQNSGSSTDTQYF.

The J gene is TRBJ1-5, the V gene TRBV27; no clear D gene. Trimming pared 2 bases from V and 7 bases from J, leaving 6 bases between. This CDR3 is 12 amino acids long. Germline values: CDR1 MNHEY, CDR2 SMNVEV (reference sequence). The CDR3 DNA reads TGTGCCAGCAGTTTAATCGCCCAGCCCCAGCATTTT. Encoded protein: CASSLIAQPQHF.

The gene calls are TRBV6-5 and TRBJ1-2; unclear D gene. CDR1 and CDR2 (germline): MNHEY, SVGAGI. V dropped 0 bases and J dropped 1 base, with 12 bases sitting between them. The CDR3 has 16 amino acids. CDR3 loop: CASSYSRWTSNYGYTF. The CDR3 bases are TGTGCCAGCAGTTACTCGAGATGGACGAGTAACTATGGCTACACCTTC.

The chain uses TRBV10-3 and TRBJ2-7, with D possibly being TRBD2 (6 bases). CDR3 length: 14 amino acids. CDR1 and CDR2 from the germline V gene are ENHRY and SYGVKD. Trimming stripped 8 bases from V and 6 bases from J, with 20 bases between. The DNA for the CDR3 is TGTGCCATCGGTAACGGGAGCCACGGGGGCGAGCAGTACTTC. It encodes CAIGNGSHGGEQYF.

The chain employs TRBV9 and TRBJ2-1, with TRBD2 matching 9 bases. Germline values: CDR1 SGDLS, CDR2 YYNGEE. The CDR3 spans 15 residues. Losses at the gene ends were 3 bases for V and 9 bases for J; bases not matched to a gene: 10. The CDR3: CASSATGIAGVEQFF. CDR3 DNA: TGTGCCAGCAGCGCTACCGGGATAGCGGGAGTTGAGCAGTTCTTC.

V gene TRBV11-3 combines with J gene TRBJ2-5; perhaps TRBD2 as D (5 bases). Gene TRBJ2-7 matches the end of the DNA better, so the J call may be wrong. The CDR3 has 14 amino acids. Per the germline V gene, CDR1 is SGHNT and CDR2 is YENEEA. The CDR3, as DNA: TGTGCCAGCAGCCAAGCTTGGGCGGGTGACGAGCAGTACTTC. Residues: CASSQAWAGDEQYF.

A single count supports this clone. CDR3 region: CASSLGTGPSYEQYF. For the CDR3, the DNA is TGTGCCAGCAGCTTAGGGACAGGGCCCTCCTACGAGCAGTACTTC. V usage is TRBV7-6 and J usage is TRBJ2-5; TRBD1 aligns across 8 bases. The J call is doubtful: the DNA matches TRBJ2-7 better. This CDR3 is 15 amino acids long. CDR1 is SGHVS and CDR2 is FNYEAQ in the germline V gene.

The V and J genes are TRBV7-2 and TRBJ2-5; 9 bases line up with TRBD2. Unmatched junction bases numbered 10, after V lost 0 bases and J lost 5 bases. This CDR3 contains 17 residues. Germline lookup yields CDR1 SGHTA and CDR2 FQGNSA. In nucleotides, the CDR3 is TGTGCCAGCAGCTTAGCGGCGGCGGGAGGGCCGAAGGAGACCCAGTACTTC. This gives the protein CASSLAAAGGPKETQYF.

The chain's CDR3 is CASSLEGGRAPYEQYF. CDR3 sequence (DNA): TGCGCCAGCAGCTTGGAGGGGGGGCGCGCCCCCTACGAGCAGTACTTC. V is TRBV5-1 and J is TRBJ2-7; D might be TRBD2 (7 bases). The germline V gene encodes CDR1 SGHRS and CDR2 YFSETQ. Trimming removed 0 bases from V and 2 bases from J, with 15 bases in between. The CDR3 is made up of 16 amino acids.

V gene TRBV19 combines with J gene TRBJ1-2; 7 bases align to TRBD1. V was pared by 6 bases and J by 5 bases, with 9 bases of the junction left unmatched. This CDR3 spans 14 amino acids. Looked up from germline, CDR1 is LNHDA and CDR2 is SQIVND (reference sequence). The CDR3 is CASRPGTATYGYTF. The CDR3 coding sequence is TGTGCCAGTAGACCCGGGACAGCAACTTATGGCTACACCTTC.

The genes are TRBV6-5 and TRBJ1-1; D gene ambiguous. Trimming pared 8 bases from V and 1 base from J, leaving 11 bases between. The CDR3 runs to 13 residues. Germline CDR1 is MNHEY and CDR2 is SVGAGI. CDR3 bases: TGTGCCAGCGGAAGGGAGTGGAACACTGAAGCTTTCTTT. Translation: CASGREWNTEAFF.

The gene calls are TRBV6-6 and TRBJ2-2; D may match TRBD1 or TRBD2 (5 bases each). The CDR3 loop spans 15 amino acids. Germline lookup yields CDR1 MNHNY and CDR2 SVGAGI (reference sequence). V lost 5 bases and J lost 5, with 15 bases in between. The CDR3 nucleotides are TGTGCCAGCAGTCCCCGGGACCACCGAACCGGGGAGCTGTTTTTT. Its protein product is CASSPRDHRTGELFF.

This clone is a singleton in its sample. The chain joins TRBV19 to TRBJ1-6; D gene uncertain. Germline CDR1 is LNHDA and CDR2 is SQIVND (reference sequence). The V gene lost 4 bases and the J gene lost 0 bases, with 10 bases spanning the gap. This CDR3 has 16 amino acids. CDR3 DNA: TGTGCCAGTAGTACCCACTCCGGCTCCTATAATTCACCCCTCCACTTT. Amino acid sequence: CASSTHSGSYNSPLHF.

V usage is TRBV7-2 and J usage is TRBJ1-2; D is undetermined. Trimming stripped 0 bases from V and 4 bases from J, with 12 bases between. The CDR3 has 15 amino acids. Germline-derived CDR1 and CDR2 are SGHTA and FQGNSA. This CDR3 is CASSLAVSGGYGYTF. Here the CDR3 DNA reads TGTGCCAGCAGCTTAGCGGTTTCAGGAGGCTATGGCTACACCTTC.

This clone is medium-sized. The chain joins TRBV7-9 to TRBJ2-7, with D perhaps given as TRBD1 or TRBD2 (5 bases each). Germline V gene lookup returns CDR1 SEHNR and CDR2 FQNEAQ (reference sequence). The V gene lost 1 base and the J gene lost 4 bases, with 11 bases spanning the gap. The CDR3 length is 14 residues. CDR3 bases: TGTGCCAGCAGCTTAGGGGGGTCAGGATACGAGCAGTACGTC. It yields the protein CASSLGGSGYEQYV.

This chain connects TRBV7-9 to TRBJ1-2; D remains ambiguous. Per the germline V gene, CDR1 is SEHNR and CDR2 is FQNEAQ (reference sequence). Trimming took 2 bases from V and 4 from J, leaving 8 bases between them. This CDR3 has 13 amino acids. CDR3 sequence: CASSLKAVYGYTF. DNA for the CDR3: TGTGCCAGCAGCTTAAAGGCAGTCTATGGCTACACCTTC. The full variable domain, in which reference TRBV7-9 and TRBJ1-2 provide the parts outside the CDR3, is DTGVSQNPRHKITKRGQNVTFRCDPISEHNRLYWYRQTLGQGPEFLTYFQNEAQLEKSRLLSDRFSAERPKGSFSTLEIQRTEQGDSAMYLCASSLKAVYGYTFGSGTRLTVV.

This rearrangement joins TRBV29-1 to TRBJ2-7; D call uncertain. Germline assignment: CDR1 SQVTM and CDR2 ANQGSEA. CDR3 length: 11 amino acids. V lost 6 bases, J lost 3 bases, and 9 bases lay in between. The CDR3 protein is CSVIGSYEQYF. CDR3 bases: TGCAGCGTAATAGGCAGCTACGAGCAGTACTTC.

The CDR3 DNA is TGTGCCAGCAGCCCCGGCGATCCCAGGGGGAACACTGAAGCTTTCTTT. Amino acid sequence: CASSPGDPRGNTEAFF. The V call is TRBV5-6, the J call TRBJ1-1; D might be TRBD1 (6 bases). Germline loops: CDR1 SGHDT, CDR2 YYEEEE. This CDR3 is built from 16 residues. V was pared by 4 bases and J by 1 base, with 17 bases between.

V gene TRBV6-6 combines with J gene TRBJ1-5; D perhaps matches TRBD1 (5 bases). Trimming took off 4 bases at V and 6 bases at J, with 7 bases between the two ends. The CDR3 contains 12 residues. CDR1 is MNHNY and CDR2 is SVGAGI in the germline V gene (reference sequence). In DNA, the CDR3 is TGTGCCAGCAGTTCGGGGGGTCAGCCCCAGCATTTT. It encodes CASSSGGQPQHF.

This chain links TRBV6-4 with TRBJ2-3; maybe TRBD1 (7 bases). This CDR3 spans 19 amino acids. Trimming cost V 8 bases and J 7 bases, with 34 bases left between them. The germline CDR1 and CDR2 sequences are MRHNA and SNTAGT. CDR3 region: CASPQGGSQIRSISHTQYF. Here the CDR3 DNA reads TGTGCCAGCCCCCAGGGGGGCTCACAGATACGCAGTATTTCACATACGCAGTATTTT.

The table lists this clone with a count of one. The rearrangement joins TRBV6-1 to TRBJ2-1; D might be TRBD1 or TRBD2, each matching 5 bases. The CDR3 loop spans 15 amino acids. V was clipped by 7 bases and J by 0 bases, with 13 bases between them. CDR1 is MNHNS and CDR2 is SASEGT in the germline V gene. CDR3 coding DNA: TGTGCCAGCACTTTGGGGACGGCCTCCTACAATGAGCAGTTCTTC. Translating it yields CASTLGTASYNEQFF.

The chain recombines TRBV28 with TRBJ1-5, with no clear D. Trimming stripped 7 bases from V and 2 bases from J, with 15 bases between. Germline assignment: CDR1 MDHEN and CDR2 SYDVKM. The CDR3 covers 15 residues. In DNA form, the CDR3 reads TGTGCCAGCACATCGACAACCCTGGGCAATCAGCCCCAGCATTTT. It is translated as CASTSTTLGNQPQHF.

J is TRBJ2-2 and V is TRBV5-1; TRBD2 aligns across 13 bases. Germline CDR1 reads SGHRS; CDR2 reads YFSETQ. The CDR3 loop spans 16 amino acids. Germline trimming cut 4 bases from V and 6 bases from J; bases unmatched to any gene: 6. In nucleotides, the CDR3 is TGCGCCAGCAGCCCGGGACTAGCGGGAAGGTCCGGGGAGCTGTTTTTT. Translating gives CASSPGLAGRSGELFF. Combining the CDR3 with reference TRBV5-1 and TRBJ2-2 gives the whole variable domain KAGVTQTPRYLIKTRGQQVTLSCSPISGHRSVSWYQQTPGQGLQFLFEYFSETQRNKGNFPGRFSGRQFSNSRSEMNVSTLELGDSALYLCASSPGLAGRSGELFFGEGSRLTVL.

The CDR3 loop reads CASSELHGYGYTF. The CDR3 DNA follows: TGTGCCAGCAGTGAACTACACGGCTATGGCTACACCTTC. This chain connects TRBV2 to TRBJ1-2; the D is unclear. The CDR3 runs to 13 residues. The germline V gene has CDR1 SNHLY and CDR2 FYNNEI. V shed 2 bases and J shed 4 bases, with 8 bases lying between them.

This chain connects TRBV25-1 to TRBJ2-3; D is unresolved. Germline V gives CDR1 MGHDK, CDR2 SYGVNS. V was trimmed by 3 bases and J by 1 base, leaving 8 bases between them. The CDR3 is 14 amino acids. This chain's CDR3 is CASSDGTGTDTQYF. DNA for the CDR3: TGTGCCAGCAGTGACGGTACAGGCACAGATACGCAGTATTTT.

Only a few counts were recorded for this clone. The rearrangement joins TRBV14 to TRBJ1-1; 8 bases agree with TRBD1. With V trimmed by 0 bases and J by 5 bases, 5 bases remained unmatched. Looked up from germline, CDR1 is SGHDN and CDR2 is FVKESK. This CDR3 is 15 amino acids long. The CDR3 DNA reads TGTGCCAGCAGCCAAGAAACAGGGGGATGGACTGAAGCTTTCTTT. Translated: CASSQETGGWTEAFF. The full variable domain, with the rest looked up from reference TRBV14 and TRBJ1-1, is EAGVTQFPSHSVIEKGQTVTLRCDPISGHDNLYWYRRVMGKEIKFLLHFVKESKQDESGMPNNRFLAERTGGTYSTLKVQPAELEDSGVYFCASSQETGGWTEAFFGQGTRLTVV.